The 13 T cell receptor beta chains below come from one sample, sequenced in a study of shared clonotypes between healthy human individuals. Repertoires were generated with immunoSEQ multiplex PCR, while TCRdb's copy carries only in-frame clones and drops some. This table holds millions of clones, 85% to 95% found once. The sample comprised naive CD4+ T cells from PBMCs. Subset in this sample: CD45RA+ positively selected. The source of these receptors is a man aged 18-30 years in good health. Some clones in this sample may be carry-over from other donors' samples.

V gene TRBV6-6 combines with J gene TRBJ2-5, with D possibly matching TRBD1 (5 bases). The ends were cut back, 2 bases at V and 1 base at J, with 14 bases in the middle. Germline assignment: CDR1 MNHNY and CDR2 SVGAGI (reference sequence). The CDR3 is 16 residues long. The CDR3 is CASSYEGVAGQETQYF. CDR3 DNA: TGTGCCAGCAGTTACGAAGGGGTCGCAGGCCAAGAGACCCAGTACTTC.

This rearrangement joins TRBV6-1 to TRBJ2-3; perhaps TRBD2 as D (6 bases). There are 15 residues in the CDR3. With 6 bases removed from V and 5 bases from J, the gap between germline ends came to 18 bases. In germline, CDR1 is MNHNS, CDR2 SASEGT. CDR3 loop: CASSSGTARGDTQYF. CDR3 sequence (DNA): TGTGCCAGCAGCAGTGGGACTGCTCGTGGAGATACGCAGTATTTT.

Turning to this clone: The identical CDR3 is also encoded by other nucleotide sequences in the sample. The rearrangement uses TRBV2 and TRBJ1-3; D gene ambiguous. V was pared by 2 bases and J by 2 bases, with 4 bases between. In germline, CDR1 is SNHLY, CDR2 FYNNEI. CDR3 size: 13 residues. The CDR3 loop is CASSETTGNTIYF. The DNA of the CDR3 is TGTGCCAGCAGTGAAACGACTGGAAACACCATATATTTT.

The rearrangement joins TRBV28 to TRBJ2-7; no clear D. CDR1 is MDHEN and CDR2 is SYDVKM in the germline V gene. V was clipped by 1 base and J by 3 bases, with 7 bases between them. The CDR3 sequence is 13 residues long. The CDR3 loop reads CASSLLGRYEQYF. CDR3 in DNA: TGTGCCAGCAGTTTATTGGGCCGCTACGAGCAGTACTTC.

This chain links TRBV23-1 with TRBJ2-7; 11 bases agree with TRBD2. TRBV23-1 is flagged as an ORF with uncertain function. CDR3 length: 16 residues. The V and J ends lost 8 bases and 4 bases, in that order; junction bases with no gene match: 13. The CDR3 spells CASGQLAGEFIYEQYF. For the CDR3, the DNA is TGCGCCAGCGGACAACTAGCGGGAGAATTCATTTACGAGCAGTACTTC.

V gene TRBV12-5 combines with J gene TRBJ2-1, with D uncertain. Trimming stripped 1 base from V and 5 bases from J, with 6 bases between. The germline CDR1 and CDR2 sequences are LGHNT and FRNRAP. This CDR3 comprises 13 residues. CDR3 residues: CASGLADDNEQFF. CDR3 sequence (DNA): TGTGCTAGTGGTTTGGCGGATGACAATGAGCAGTTCTTC.

As to this clone: Other nucleotide sequences in the sample specify the same CDR3. The chain couples TRBV6-5 to TRBJ2-7; D uncertain. Germline loops: CDR1 MNHEY, CDR2 SVGAGI. CDR3 length equals 11 residues. Trimming cost V 4 bases and J 3 bases, with 4 bases left between them. The CDR3 nucleotides are TGTGCCAGCAGTTCCGTCTACGAGCAGTACTTC. Translated: CASSSVYEQYF.

This clone was counted between two and nine times. This CDR3 is also generated by other DNA sequences in the sample. The genes are TRBV18 and TRBJ2-1; TRBD1 is a possible D gene (6 bases). The CDR3 is 13 residues long. The V and J ends lost 2 bases and 7 bases respectively, with 9 bases between them. Germline CDR1 KGHSH, CDR2 LQKENI. DNA for the CDR3: TGTGCCAGCTCACCAGGACAGACTAATGAGCAGTTCTTC. Protein sequence: CASSPGQTNEQFF.

V and J are TRBV7-9 and TRBJ2-2; D unclear. V dropped 5 bases and J dropped 0 bases, with 13 bases sitting between them. Germline values: CDR1 SEHNR, CDR2 FQNEAQ (reference sequence). The CDR3 totals 16 residues. This CDR3 is CASSQLATTNTGELFF. For the CDR3, the DNA is TGTGCCAGCAGCCAGTTGGCTACAACGAACACCGGGGAGCTGTTTTTT.

The rearrangement joins TRBV6-5 to TRBJ1-1; D is possibly TRBD1 (5 bases). This CDR3 is 14 amino acids long. V lost 2 bases, J lost 4 bases, and 11 bases lay in between. Germline V gene sequence: CDR1 MNHEY, CDR2 SVGAGI. Here the CDR3 DNA reads TGTGCCAGCAGTTACGGCAGGGTGGCCACTGAAGCTTTCTTT. It codes for CASSYGRVATEAFF.

Turning to this clone: Other DNA sequences of this sample code for an identical CDR3. The V call is TRBV18, the J call TRBJ2-3; no firm D call. V was shortened by 5 bases and J by 0 bases, with 3 bases between the two germline ends. The CDR3 sequence is 12 residues long. Germline V gene lookup returns CDR1 KGHSH and CDR2 LQKENI. As DNA, the CDR3 is TGTGCCAGCTCAACAAGCACAGATACGCAGTATTTT. It specifies CASSTSTDTQYF.

This rearrangement joins TRBV5-6 to TRBJ2-7; D is uncertain. This CDR3 spans 13 amino acids. Germline CDR1 reads SGHDT; CDR2 reads YYEEEE. Trimming pared 4 bases from V and 3 bases from J, leaving 11 bases between. The CDR3 DNA reads as TGTGCCAGCAGCGGCAGGTCTCGCTACGAGCAGTACTTC. This gives the protein CASSGRSRYEQYF. The full variable domain, in which reference TRBV5-6 and TRBJ2-7 provide the parts outside the CDR3, is DAGVTQSPTHLIKTRGQQVTLRCSPKSGHDTVSWYQQALGQGPQFIFQYYEEEERQRGNFPDRFSGHQFPNYSSELNVNALLLGDSALYLCASSGRSRYEQYFGPGTRLTVT.

Concerning this clone: Other nucleotide sequences in the sample specify the same CDR3. This chain connects TRBV20-1 to TRBJ2-1, with D unclear. The CDR3 totals 11 residues. Trimming removed 6 bases from V and 6 bases from J, with 9 bases in between. Per the germline V gene, CDR1 is DFQATT and CDR2 is SNEGSKA (reference sequence). For the CDR3, the DNA is TGCAGTGCCAGTCGTGGCAATGAGCAGTTCTTC. This encodes CSASRGNEQFF.